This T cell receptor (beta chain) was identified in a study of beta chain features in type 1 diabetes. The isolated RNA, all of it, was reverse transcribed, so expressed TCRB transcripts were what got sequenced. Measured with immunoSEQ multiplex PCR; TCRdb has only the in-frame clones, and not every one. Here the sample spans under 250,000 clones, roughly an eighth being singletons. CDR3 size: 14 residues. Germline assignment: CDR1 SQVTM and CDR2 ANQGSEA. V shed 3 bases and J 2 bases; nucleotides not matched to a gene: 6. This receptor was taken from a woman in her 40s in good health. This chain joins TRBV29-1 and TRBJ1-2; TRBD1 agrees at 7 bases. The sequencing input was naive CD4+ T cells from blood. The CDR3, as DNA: TGCAGCGTTGACCATGGGACAGTCAACTATGGCTACACCTTC. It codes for CSVDHGTVNYGYTF. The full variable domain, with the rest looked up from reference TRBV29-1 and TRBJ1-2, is SAVISQKPSRDICQRGTSLTIQCQVDSQVTMMFWYRQQPGQSLTLIATANQGSEATYESGFVIDKFPISRPNLTFSTLTVSNMSPEDSSIYLCSVDHGTVNYGYTFGSGTRLTVV.